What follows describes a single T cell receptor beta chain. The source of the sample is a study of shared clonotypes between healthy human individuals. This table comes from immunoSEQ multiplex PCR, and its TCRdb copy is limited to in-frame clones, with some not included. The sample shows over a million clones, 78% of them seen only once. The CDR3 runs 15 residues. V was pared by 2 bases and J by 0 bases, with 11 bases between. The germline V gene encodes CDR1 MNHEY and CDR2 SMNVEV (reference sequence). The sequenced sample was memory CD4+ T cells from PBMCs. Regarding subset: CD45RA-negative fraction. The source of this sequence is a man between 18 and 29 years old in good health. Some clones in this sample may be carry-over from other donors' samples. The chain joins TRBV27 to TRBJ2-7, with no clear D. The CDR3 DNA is TGTGCCAGCAGTTTAATCGACGGAAGCTCCTACGAGCAGTACTTC. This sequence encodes CASSLIDGSSYEQYF.